This TCR beta chain appears in the sequencing data of a study of blood T cell repertoires in COVID-19. Study in general: Whether acute or convalescent, the COVID-19 samples came from the United States, Italy and Spain. The analysed material was cDNA or gDNA that came from T cells, B-cell-depleted T cells, or PBMCs.

CDR3 length: 14 amino acids. V shed 10 bases, J shed 5 bases, and the junction held 12 bases outside the gene matches. The V gene's germline CDR1 is ENHRY and CDR2 SYGVKD. Study processing details: Quantification of nucleated cells was approximated via reference gene primer amplification. The table came from immunoSEQ multiplex PCR; TCRdb's copy has only in-frame clones and leaves some out. V, J and clone size are taken as reported in that table, and D and trimming were inferred from the DNA itself. The sample consists of some 38,000 clones, 75% to 85% of them appearing once. This receptor was obtained from a woman in her 70s with acute or convalescent COVID-19. The sequencing input was peripheral blood. This sequence joins TRBV10-3 and TRBJ2-5, with TRBD1 matching over 8 bases. The CDR3 here is CATVDRVSSETQYF. The CDR3 DNA reads TGTGCCACCGTGGACAGGGTAAGTTCGGAGACCCAGTACTTC.